The 12 T cell receptor beta chains below all came from one sample that was sequenced in a study of T-cell memory formation after mild COVID-19. TCRdb called the 5' RACE reads again in MiXCR, with one record for every CDR3 protein. The table lists about 290,000 distinct CDR3 sequences, over 15% of them singletons. Sequenced sample: PBMCs or a T cell subset sorted from them (not recorded which). Receptors originate from a man aged 18-30 years who had mild COVID-19 (a few samples of this study predate the infection). Cell type and time point are not known.

This clonotype has a handful of counts. The V call is TRBV20-1, the J call TRBJ2-7; D gene uncertain. Germline values: CDR1 DFQATT, CDR2 SNEGSKA (reference sequence). Between the trimmed V and J ends, which lost 2 bases and 6 bases, there was a span of 14 bases. This CDR3 has 13 amino acids. CDR3 coding DNA: TGCAGTGCTAGAAGCAAGGGAAGAATCGAGCAGTACGTC. Translating gives CSARSKGRIEQYV.

This sequence joins TRBV15 and TRBJ2-1; D is possibly TRBD2 (5 bases). This CDR3 spans 13 amino acids. The germline gives CDR1 LNHNV, CDR2 YYDKDF (reference sequence). Trimming removed 5 bases from V and 5 bases from J, with 10 bases in between. The CDR3 is CATSARDHNEQFF. The CDR3 DNA sequence: TGTGCCACCAGCGCCCGGGATCACAATGAGCAGTTCTTC.

This clonotype was seen a few times. This chain joins TRBV29-1 and TRBJ2-5; 7 bases line up with TRBD1. The CDR3 is 13 amino acids. In germline, CDR1 is SQVTM, CDR2 ANQGSEA. Trimming took 3 bases from V and 1 from J; bases not matched to a gene: 2. The CDR3: CSVDWTGQETQYF. CDR3 DNA sequence: TGCAGCGTTGATTGGACAGGCCAAGAGACCCAGTACTTC.

The V call is TRBV5-1, the J call TRBJ2-5, with TRBD1 as a possible D gene (8 bases). V lost 1 base, J lost 3 bases, and 10 bases lay in between. The germline V gene has CDR1 SGHRS and CDR2 YFSETQ. CDR3 length: 14 amino acids. CDR3 DNA sequence: TGCGCCAGCAGCTTGACAGGGGGGGAAGAGACCCAGTACTTC. Amino acid sequence: CASSLTGGEETQYF.

This clonotype appeared once. The chain couples TRBV6-5 to TRBJ2-3; 11 bases match TRBD2. This CDR3 has 19 amino acids. Germline-derived CDR1 and CDR2 are MNHEY and SVGAGI. The trim removed 2 bases at V and 0 bases at J, leaving 10 bases unmatched. CDR3 nucleotide sequence: TGTGCCAGCAGTTACCGTAGCGGGGGGGCTGGGTTCAGCACAGATACGCAGTATTTT. Amino acids: CASSYRSGGAGFSTDTQYF.

The chain carries TRBV7-8 and TRBJ2-5, with D possibly called TRBD1 or TRBD2 (5 bases each). Per the germline V gene, CDR1 is SGHVS and CDR2 is FQNEAQ. CDR3 length: 15 amino acids. Trimming shortened V by 0 bases and J by 5 bases, and 13 bases separated the two germline ends. The CDR3 sequence is CASSLARGLQETQYF. For the CDR3, the DNA is TGTGCCAGCAGCTTAGCCCGGGGCCTACAGGAGACCCAGTACTTC.

V and J are TRBV6-2 or TRBV6-3 and TRBJ2-4; tentatively, D is TRBD1 (6 bases). The CDR3 runs to 11 residues. Per germline, CDR1 MNHEY and CDR2 SVGEGT. CDR3 loop: CATAQGYIQYF. CDR3 nucleotide sequence: TGTGCTACGGCCCAGGGGTACATTCAGTACTTC.

V is TRBV6-1 and J is TRBJ2-7, with 8 nucleotides matching TRBD1. The junction had 7 bases not matched to a gene; V was cut back by 6 bases and J by 0 bases. CDR1 is MNHNS, CDR2 SASEGT, per germline. The CDR3 is made up of 15 amino acids. CDR3 sequence reads: CASRVDRGSSYEQYF. CDR3 in DNA: TGTGCCAGCAGAGTCGACAGGGGTAGCTCCTACGAGCAGTACTTC.

J is TRBJ1-1 and V is TRBV19, with D perhaps matching TRBD1 (5 bases). This CDR3 contains 13 residues. The V gene's germline CDR1 is LNHDA and CDR2 SQIVND (reference sequence). Trimming cost V 3 bases and J 2 bases, with 7 bases left between them. The CDR3 spells CASSMGDNTEAFF. CDR3 nucleotides: TGTGCCAGTAGTATGGGGGATAACACTGAAGCTTTCTTT.

The table lists this clonotype with a few counts. This chain uses TRBV4-1 with TRBJ2-3; no definite D call. The CDR3 consists of 17 residues. Germline-derived CDR1 and CDR2 are MGHRA and YSYEKL. Trimming left V 3 bases short and J 1 base short, with 17 bases between. CDR3 sequence reads: CASSQRNVGSGTDTQYF. The CDR3 DNA is TGCGCCAGCAGCCAGCGCAATGTGGGGTCAGGCACAGATACGCAGTATTTT.

This clonotype has a handful of counts. The chain couples TRBV20-1 to TRBJ2-5; no clear D. Germline loops: CDR1 DFQATT, CDR2 SNEGSKA (reference sequence). CDR3 length: 9 residues. V gave up 8 bases and J gave up 7 bases, with 8 bases separating them. The CDR3 bases are TGCAGTCTCCCCGGGACCCAGTACTTC. It encodes CSLPGTQYF.

The chain is built from TRBV12-3 or TRBV12-4 and TRBJ2-5; 9 positions match TRBD1. This CDR3 contains 14 residues. Trimming cost V 5 bases and J 4 bases; bases outside gene matches: 5. The CDR3 DNA is TGTGCCAGCAGTCCACCGACAGGGGGAGAGACCCAGTACTTC. The encoded protein is CASSPPTGGETQYF.